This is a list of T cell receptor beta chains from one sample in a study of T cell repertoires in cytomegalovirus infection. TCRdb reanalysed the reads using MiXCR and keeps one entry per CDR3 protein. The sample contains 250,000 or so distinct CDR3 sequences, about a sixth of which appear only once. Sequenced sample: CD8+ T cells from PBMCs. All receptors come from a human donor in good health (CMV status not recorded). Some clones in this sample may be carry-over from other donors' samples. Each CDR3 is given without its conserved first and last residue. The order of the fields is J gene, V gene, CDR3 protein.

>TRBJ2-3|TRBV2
ASSEARPSTDTQY
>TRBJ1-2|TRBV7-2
ASSRGIYGYT
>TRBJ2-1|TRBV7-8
ASSPGTGGGNEQF
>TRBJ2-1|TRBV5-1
ASSPDSQYNEQF
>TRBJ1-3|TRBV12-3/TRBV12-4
ASGPFLRGDGNTIY
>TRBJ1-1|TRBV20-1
SASLFGNVNTEAF
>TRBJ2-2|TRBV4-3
ASSQDGEAVTGELF
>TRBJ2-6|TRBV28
ASSLSSVGRGFPGANVLT
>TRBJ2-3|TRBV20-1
SASVGTRGNTQY
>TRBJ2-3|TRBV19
ASSIGEDTQY
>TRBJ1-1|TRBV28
ASSGLLMNTEAF
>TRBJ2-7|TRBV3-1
ASSRRTGVVPEQY
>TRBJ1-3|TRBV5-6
ASSLTGTGSGNTIY
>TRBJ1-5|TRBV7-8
ASSPMFDVGNQPQH
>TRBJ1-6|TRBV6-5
ASSYGVGAPLH
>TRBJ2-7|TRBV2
ASRAGSFYEQY
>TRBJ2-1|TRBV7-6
ASSLGGLVDEQF
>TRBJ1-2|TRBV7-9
ASTRAEKGYGYT
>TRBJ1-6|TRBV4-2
ASSQGQDLSNSPLH
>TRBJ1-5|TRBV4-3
ASSQEAGPLGSNQPQH
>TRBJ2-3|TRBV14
ASSQDRDYPTDTQY
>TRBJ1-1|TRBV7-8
ASSDVQGVSEAF
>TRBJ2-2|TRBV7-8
ASSGAIIGELF
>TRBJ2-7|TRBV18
ASSLDGQGAHEQY
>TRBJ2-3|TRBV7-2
ASSLGETGTDTQY
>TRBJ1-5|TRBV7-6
ASSRNSNQPQH
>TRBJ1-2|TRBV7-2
ASSPVGGDYGYT
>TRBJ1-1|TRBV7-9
ATQTGGMNTEAF
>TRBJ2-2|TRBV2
ASSTGLAGPGELF
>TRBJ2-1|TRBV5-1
ASSDGTYGSYNEQF
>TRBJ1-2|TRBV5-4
ASSFLTGSNYGYT
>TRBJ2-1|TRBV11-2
ASSHIVNDSGGPTFVINEQF
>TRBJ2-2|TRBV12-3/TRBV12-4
ASSPPGQPTGELF
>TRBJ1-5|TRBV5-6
ASSLLGGQPQH
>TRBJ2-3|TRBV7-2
ASSLVGLESTDTQY
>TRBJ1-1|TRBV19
ASSQQGWENTEAF
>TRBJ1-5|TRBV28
ASSLDRNQPQH
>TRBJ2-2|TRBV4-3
ASSHGDGGELF
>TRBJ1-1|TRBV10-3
AIIRTGQLIPNTEAF
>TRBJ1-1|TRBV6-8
ASSHGAMNTEAF
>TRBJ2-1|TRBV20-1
SARGQRGIRSYNEQF
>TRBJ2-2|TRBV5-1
ASFPGGQANTGELF
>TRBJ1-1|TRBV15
ATSPLVNTKAF
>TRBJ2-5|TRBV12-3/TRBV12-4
ASSLWGYQETQY
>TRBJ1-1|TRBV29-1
SVESASGTEAF
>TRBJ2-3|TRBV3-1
ASEGRGPDTQY
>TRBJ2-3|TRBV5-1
ASSSAAETDTQY
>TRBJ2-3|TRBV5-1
ASSLRLASTDTQY
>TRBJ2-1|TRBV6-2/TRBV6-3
ASSKGLGYNEQF
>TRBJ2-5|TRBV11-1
ASRRAGSDETQY
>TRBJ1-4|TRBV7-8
ASSSLSIGQAHNEKLF
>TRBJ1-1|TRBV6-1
ASRGAGTNTEAF
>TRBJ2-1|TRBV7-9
ASSSSAGGYNEQF
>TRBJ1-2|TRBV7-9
ASSSTGVYGYT
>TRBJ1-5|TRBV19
ASSSSQGRNQPQH